A single sample is the source of the 11 T cell receptor beta chains below, sequenced in a study of cytomegalovirus exposure and HLA in healthy donors. Primers for the PCR totalled 60 Vbeta and 13 Jbeta. Sequencing was performed with immunoSEQ multiplex PCR; in TCRdb, only in-frame clones are kept and a portion is missing. This table holds about 120,000 clones. The specimen sequenced was PBMCs. The receptors originated from a man between 35 and 55 years old in good health and CMV-seropositive.

The rearrangement uses TRBV15 and TRBJ2-3, with D possibly TRBD1 on 5 matching bases. Trimming pared 1 base from V and 3 bases from J, leaving 11 bases between. The CDR3 has 15 amino acids. Germline CDR1 LNHNV, CDR2 YYDKDF (reference sequence). Here the CDR3 reads CATSRVAGPTDTQYF. CDR3 bases: TGTGCCACCAGCAGAGTGGCAGGGCCGACAGATACGCAGTATTTT. Based on the CDR3 plus reference TRBV15 and TRBJ2-3, the full variable domain is DAMVIQNPRYQVTQFGKPVTLSCSQTLNHNVMYWYQQKSSQAPKLLFHYYDKDFNNEADTPDNFQSRRPNTSFCFLDIRSPGLGDTAMYLCATSRVAGPTDTQYFGPGTRLTVL.

The rearrangement links TRBV4-3 to TRBJ2-7, with 8 bases matching TRBD1. This CDR3 is built from 14 residues. J was trimmed by 2 bases and V by 4 bases; bases with no gene match: 4. From germline, CDR1 is LGHNA and CDR2 YSLEER. In nucleotides, the CDR3 is TGCGCCAGCAGCCTGGACAGGGTTACCTACGAGCAGTACTTC. Translated: CASSLDRVTYEQYF.

The chain is built from TRBV29-1 and TRBJ2-7; D is undetermined. Trimming took off 7 bases at V and 9 bases at J, with 16 bases between the two ends. Per the germline V gene, CDR1 is SQVTM and CDR2 is ANQGSEA. CDR3 length equals 11 residues. The CDR3: CSALSPNGQYF. The CDR3, as DNA: TGCAGCGCCCTATCCCCCAACGGGCAGTACTTC.

The V and J genes are TRBV19 and TRBJ2-3; no reliable D call. The CDR3 length is 14 residues. V lost 1 base to trimming and J lost 5 bases, with 10 bases between them. CDR1 and CDR2 from the germline V gene are LNHDA and SQIVND (reference sequence). As DNA, the CDR3 is TGTGCCAGTAGTATAGGGGTCCCAGGAGATACGCAGTATTTT. The encoded protein is CASSIGVPGDTQYF.

Here the CDR3 reads CASSTSLQVRSTDTQYF. CDR3 sequence (DNA): TGCGCCAGCAGCACTTCGTTACAGGTAAGGTCAACAGATACGCAGTATTTT. The gene calls are TRBV5-1 and TRBJ2-3, with D perhaps matching TRBD1 (5 bases). CDR1 and CDR2 from the germline V gene are SGHRS and YFSETQ. This CDR3 spans 17 amino acids. Trimming cost V 4 bases and J 3 bases, with 21 bases left between them.

The genes are TRBV7-9 and TRBJ2-1; 11 bases agree with TRBD2. Trimming took 2 bases from V and 7 from J; bases not matched to a gene: 4. Germline V gives CDR1 SEHNR, CDR2 FQNEAQ (reference sequence). The CDR3 covers 15 residues. CDR3 residues: CASSLTRTSGNEQFF. The DNA of the CDR3 is TGTGCCAGCAGCTTAACCCGGACTAGCGGGAATGAGCAGTTCTTC.

V and J are TRBV7-9 and TRBJ2-7; D gene unclear. CDR1 is SEHNR and CDR2 is FQNEAQ in the germline V gene (reference sequence). V was cut by 7 bases and J by 7 bases, with 17 bases left in between. The CDR3 spans 13 residues. The DNA for the CDR3 is TGTGCCAGCAAGCCCCCCACCCTTCCTGAGCAGTACTTC. This sequence encodes CASKPPTLPEQYF.

V and J are TRBV2 and TRBJ2-5, with TRBD1 identical over 7 bases. Unmatched junction bases numbered 3, after V lost 5 bases and J lost 3 bases. This CDR3 contains 13 residues. CDR1 and CDR2 from the germline V gene are SNHLY and FYNNEI. The CDR3 is CASSWDSEETQYF. The CDR3 DNA reads TGTGCCAGCAGTTGGGACAGTGAAGAGACCCAGTACTTC.

The chain couples TRBV19 to TRBJ1-4, with D possibly matching TRBD1 (6 bases). The CDR3 runs to 17 residues. CDR1 and CDR2 from the germline V gene are LNHDA and SQIVND (reference sequence). V was pared by 4 bases and J by 0 bases, with 15 bases between. In nucleotides, the CDR3 is TGTGCCAGTAGTAGTCCGGGACATCCTGCAACTAATGAAAAACTGTTTTTT. This sequence encodes CASSSPGHPATNEKLFF.

The CDR3 spells CASSQEYRGSYNEQFF. In nucleotides, the CDR3 is TGCGCCAGCAGCCAAGAGTATAGGGGTTCCTACAATGAGCAGTTCTTC. The chain carries TRBV4-1 and TRBJ2-1, with a weak D call TRBD1 (5 bases). The germline V gene has CDR1 MGHRA and CDR2 YSYEKL. V lost 0 bases and J lost 1, with 10 bases in between. The CDR3 is 16 amino acids.

The rearrangement uses TRBV28 and TRBJ2-7, with D perhaps matching TRBD2 (5 bases). The CDR3 is made up of 11 amino acids. Germline V gene data show CDR1 as MDHEN and CDR2 as SYDVKM. With 7 bases removed from V and 4 bases from J, the gap between germline ends came to 8 bases. DNA of the CDR3: TGTGCCAGCACCGGCGGGTACGAGCAGTACTTC. Protein sequence: CASTGGYEQYF.